Below, one T cell receptor beta chain is given with its context. This sample was included in a study of blood T cell repertoires in COVID-19. Sequenced by immunoSEQ multiplex PCR; TCRdb stores in-frame clones only, minus some. The table has hundreds of thousands of clones, roughly nine tenths seen once. The specimen was peripheral blood. The sequence was collected from a man aged 18 to 30 with COVID-19, enrolled during active disease.

CDR3 in DNA: TGTGCCAGCAGCTTCCAGGGGTATAATTCACCCCTCCACTTT. Protein sequence: CASSFQGYNSPLHF. The chain uses TRBV7-9 and TRBJ1-6; TRBD1 is a possible D gene (6 bases). The CDR3 runs to 14 residues. Germline-derived CDR1 and CDR2 are SEHNR and FQNEAQ (reference sequence). V was shortened by 3 bases and J by 4 bases, with 7 bases between the two germline ends.